One and the same sample provided the 8 T cell receptor beta chains below, sequenced in a study of regulatory T cells in long-lasting Graves disease. Arm-PCR with iRepertoire HTBI primers amplified the CDR3 regions for these TCR beta libraries. Each CDR3 protein gets one entry after TCRdb re-called the multiplex PCR reads with MiXCR. The table records around 400,000 distinct CDR3 sequences, around 11% of them present only once. Time point of the sample: newly diagnosed GD, antithyroid drugs for less than 3 months. From RNA extracted from PBMCs, the TCR library was made. This same sample was also part of a study on T cells in Graves' hyperthyroidism and ophthalmopathy.

The source was peripheral blood mononuclear cells (PBMCs), collected at new diagnosis, from a patient treated with antithyroid drugs. The receptors were sampled from a woman under 30 with Graves disease.

A word on this clonotype: A far larger clone is just one base off, so this is likely a read error. The rearrangement joins TRBV6-6 to TRBJ1-2, with no clear D. Germline assignment: CDR1 MNHNY and CDR2 SVGAGI (reference sequence). The CDR3 contains 12 residues. Trimming left V 0 bases short and J 11 bases short, with 10 bases between. The CDR3 loop is CASSYSRRAYTF. The CDR3 coding sequence is TGTGCCAGCAGTTACTCGAGGCGGGCTTACACCTTC.

This clonotype was picked up many times. The rearrangement links TRBV28 to TRBJ2-1; D may be TRBD2 (6 bases). The J call may be mistaken, given a closer DNA end match to TRBJ2-5. The CDR3 extends over 12 amino acids. The germline V gene has CDR1 MDHEN and CDR2 SYDVKM. The CDR3: CASSLAGQTQYF. The DNA for the CDR3 is TGTGCCAGCAGTTTAGCGGGGCAGACCCAGTACTTC.

The table lists this clonotype with many counts. The V and J genes are TRBV11-2 and TRBJ2-1; TRBD2 might be the D (5 bases). The CDR3 runs to 15 residues. V was pared by 1 base and J by 3 bases, with 10 bases between. CDR1 and CDR2 from the germline V gene are SGHAT and FQNNGV. In DNA, the CDR3 is TGTGCCAGCAGCTTAGTCGCGGGCGTCTACAATGAGCAGTTCTTC. As protein: CASSLVAGVYNEQFF.

This clonotype has at least ten counts. The J gene is TRBJ2-5, the V gene TRBV7-8; 12 positions match TRBD1. With V trimmed by 5 bases and J by 3 bases, 4 bases remained unmatched. The CDR3 is 15 amino acids. CDR1 and CDR2 (germline): SGHVS, FQNEAQ. This CDR3 reads CASSRGQGAEETQYF. CDR3 coding DNA: TGTGCCAGCAGCAGGGGACAGGGGGCCGAAGAGACCCAGTACTTC.

Ten or more counts support this clonotype. CDR3 residues: CASSLVIIGGSSYNEQFF. CDR3 nucleotide sequence: TGTGCCAGCAGCTTGGTCATTATCGGGGGGAGCTCCTACAATGAGCAGTTCTTC. The genes are TRBV5-6 and TRBJ2-1, with 7 positions matching TRBD2. The CDR3 length is 18 residues. In germline, CDR1 is SGHDT, CDR2 YYEEEE. The trim removed 0 bases at V and 0 bases at J, leaving 9 bases unmatched.

This clonotype has at least ten counts. V and J are TRBV29-1 and TRBJ1-1; 10 bases align to TRBD1. The germline V gene encodes CDR1 SQVTM and CDR2 ANQGSEA. With V trimmed by 2 bases and J by 5 bases, 5 bases remained unmatched. This CDR3 contains 14 residues. For the CDR3, the DNA is TGCAGCGTTGAAACACGGACAGGGGGAACTGAAGCTTTCTTT. It yields the protein CSVETRTGGTEAFF. Full variable domain (missing parts from reference TRBV29-1 and TRBJ1-1): SAVISQKPSRDICQRGTSLTIQCQVDSQVTMMFWYRQQPGQSLTLIATANQGSEATYESGFVIDKFPISRPNLTFSTLTVSNMSPEDSSIYLCSVETRTGGTEAFFGQGTRLTVV.

In its sample, this clonotype was seen many times. This sequence joins TRBV28 and TRBJ2-5; TRBD1 matches at 8 bases. This CDR3 comprises 19 residues. V was clipped by 4 bases and J by 5 bases; unmatched bases: 21. From germline, CDR1 is MDHEN and CDR2 SYDVKM. CDR3 protein: CASSSLSGPRQGAMETQYF. CDR3 DNA sequence: TGTGCCAGCAGTTCGCTTAGCGGCCCCCGGCAGGGGGCCATGGAGACCCAGTACTTC.

This clonotype was detected a few times. This chain connects TRBV6-1 to TRBJ2-5; no definite D call. V was pared by 1 base and J by 4 bases, with 7 bases between. Germline-derived CDR1 and CDR2 are MNHNS and SASEGT. The CDR3 runs to 13 residues. The CDR3 coding sequence is TGTGCCAGCAGTGAAGGACCCAGAGAGACCCAGTACTTC. Translating it yields CASSEGPRETQYF.